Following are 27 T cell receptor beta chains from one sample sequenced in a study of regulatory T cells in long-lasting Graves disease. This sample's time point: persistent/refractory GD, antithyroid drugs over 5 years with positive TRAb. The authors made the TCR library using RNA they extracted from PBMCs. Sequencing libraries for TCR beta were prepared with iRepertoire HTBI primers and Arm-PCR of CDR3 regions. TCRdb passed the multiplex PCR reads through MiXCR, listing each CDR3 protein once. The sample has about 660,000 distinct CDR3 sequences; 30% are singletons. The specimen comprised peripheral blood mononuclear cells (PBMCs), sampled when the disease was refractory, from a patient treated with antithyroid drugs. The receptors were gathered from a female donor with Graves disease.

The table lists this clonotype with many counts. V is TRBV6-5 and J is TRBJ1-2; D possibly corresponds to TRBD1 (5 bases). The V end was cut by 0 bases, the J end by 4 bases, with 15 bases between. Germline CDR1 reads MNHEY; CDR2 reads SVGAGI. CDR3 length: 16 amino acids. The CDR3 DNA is TGTGCCAGCAGTTACTCTCGGCTGGGGAGGGGCTATGGCTACACCTTC. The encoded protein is CASSYSRLGRGYGYTF.

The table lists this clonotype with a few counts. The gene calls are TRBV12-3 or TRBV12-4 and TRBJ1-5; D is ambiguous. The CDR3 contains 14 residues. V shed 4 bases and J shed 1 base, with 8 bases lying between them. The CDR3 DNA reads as TGTGCCAGCAGTTCCGGTTTGAGCAATCAGCCCCAGCATTTT. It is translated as CASSSGLSNQPQHF.

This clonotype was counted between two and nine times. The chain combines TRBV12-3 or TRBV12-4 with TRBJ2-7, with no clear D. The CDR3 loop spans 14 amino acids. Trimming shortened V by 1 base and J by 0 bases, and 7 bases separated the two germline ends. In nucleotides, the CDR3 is TGTGCCAGCAGTTTAGAGGGATTCTCCTACGAGCAGTACTTC. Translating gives CASSLEGFSYEQYF.

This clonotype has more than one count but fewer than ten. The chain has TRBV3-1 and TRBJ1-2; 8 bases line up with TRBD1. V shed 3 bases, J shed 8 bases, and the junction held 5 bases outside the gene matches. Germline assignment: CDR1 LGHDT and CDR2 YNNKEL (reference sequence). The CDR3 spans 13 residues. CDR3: CASSHRTGSGYTF. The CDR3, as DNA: TGTGCCAGCAGCCACAGGACAGGGAGCGGCTACACCTTC.

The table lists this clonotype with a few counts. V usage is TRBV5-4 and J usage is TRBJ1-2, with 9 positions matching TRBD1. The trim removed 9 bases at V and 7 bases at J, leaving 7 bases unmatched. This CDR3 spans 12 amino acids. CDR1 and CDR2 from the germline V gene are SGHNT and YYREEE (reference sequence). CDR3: CANWDRAGGYTF. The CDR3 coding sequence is TGTGCCAACTGGGACAGGGCGGGTGGCTACACCTTC. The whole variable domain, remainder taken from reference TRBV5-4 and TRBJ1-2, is ETGVTQSPTHLIKTRGQQVTLRCSSQSGHNTVSWYQQALGQGPQFIFQYYREEENGRGNFPPRFSGLQFPNYSSELNVNALELDDSALYLCANWDRAGGYTFGSGTRLTVV.

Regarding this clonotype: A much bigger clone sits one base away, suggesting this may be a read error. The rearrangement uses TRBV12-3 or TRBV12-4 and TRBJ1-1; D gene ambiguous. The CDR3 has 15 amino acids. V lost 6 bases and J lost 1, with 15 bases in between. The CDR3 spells CASSQTAVENTEAFF. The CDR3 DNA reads TGTGCCAGCAGCCAAACTGCGGTGGAGAACACTGAAGCTTTCTTT.

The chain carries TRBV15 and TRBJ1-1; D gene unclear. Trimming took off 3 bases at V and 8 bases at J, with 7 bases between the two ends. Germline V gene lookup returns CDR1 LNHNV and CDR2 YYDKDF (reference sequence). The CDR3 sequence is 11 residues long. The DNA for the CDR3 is TGTGCCACCAGCAGGCTATCCGAAGCTTTCTTT. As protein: CATSRLSEAFF.

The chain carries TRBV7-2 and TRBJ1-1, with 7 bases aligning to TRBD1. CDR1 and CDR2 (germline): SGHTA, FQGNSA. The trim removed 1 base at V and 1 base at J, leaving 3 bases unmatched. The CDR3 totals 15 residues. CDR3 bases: TGTGCCAGCAGCTTAGAGACAGGGTGGAACACTGAAGCTTTCTTT. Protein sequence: CASSLETGWNTEAFF.

The CDR3 coding sequence is TGCAGTGCCGAACCCCCTAGCGGGAGGGCCCAAGAGACCCAGTACTTC. Amino acid sequence: CSAEPPSGRAQETQYF. The chain couples TRBV20-1 to TRBJ2-5, with 12 positions matching TRBD2. Germline V gene sequence: CDR1 DFQATT, CDR2 SNEGSKA (reference sequence). After removal of 6 bases from V and 1 base from J, the junction contained 9 bases not matched to a gene. CDR3 length: 16 residues.

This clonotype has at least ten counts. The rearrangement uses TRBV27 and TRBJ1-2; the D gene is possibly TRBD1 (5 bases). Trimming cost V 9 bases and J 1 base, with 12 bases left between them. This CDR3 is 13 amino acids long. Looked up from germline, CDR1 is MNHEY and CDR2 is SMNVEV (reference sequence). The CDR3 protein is CASRRGGNYGYTF. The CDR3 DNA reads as TGTGCCAGTCGACGGGGGGGTAACTATGGCTACACCTTC.

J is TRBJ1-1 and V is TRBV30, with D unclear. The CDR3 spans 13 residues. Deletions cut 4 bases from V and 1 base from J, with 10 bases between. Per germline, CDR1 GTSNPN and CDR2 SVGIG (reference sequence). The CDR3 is CAWMKSPNTEAFF. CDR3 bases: TGTGCCTGGATGAAAAGCCCGAACACTGAAGCTTTCTTT.

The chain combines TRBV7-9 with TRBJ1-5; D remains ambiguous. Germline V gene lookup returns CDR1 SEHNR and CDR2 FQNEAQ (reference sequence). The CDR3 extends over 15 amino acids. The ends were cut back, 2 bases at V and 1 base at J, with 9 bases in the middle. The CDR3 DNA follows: TGTGCCAGCAGCTTAAAAGTAGGGAGCAATCAGCCCCAGCATTTT. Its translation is CASSLKVGSNQPQHF.

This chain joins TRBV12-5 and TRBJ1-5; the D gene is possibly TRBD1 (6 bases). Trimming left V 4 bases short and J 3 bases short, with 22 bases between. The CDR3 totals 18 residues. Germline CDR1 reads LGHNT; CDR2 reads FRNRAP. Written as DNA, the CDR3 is TGTGCTAGTGGTTCGGACGTGGGGCGGGGGCGAGCCAATCAGCCCCAGCATTTT. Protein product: CASGSDVGRGRANQPQHF. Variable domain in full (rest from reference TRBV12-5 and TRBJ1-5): DARVTQTPRHKVTEMGQEVTMRCQPILGHNTVFWYRQTMMQGLELLAYFRNRAPLDDSGMPKDRFSAEMPDATLATLKIQPSEPRDSAVYFCASGSDVGRGRANQPQHFGDGTRLSIL.

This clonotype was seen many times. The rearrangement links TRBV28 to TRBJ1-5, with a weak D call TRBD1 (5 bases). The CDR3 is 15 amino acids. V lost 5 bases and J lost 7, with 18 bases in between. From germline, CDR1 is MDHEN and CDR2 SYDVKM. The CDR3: CASSADSVSSQPQHF. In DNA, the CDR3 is TGTGCCAGCAGTGCCGACAGTGTAAGCAGCCAGCCCCAGCATTTT.

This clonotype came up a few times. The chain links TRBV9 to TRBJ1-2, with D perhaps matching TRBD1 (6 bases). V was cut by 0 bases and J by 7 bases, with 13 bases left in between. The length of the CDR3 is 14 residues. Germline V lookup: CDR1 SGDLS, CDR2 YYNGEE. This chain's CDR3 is CASSVEAGAAGYTF. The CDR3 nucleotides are TGTGCCAGCAGCGTAGAAGCGGGGGCGGCTGGCTACACCTTC.

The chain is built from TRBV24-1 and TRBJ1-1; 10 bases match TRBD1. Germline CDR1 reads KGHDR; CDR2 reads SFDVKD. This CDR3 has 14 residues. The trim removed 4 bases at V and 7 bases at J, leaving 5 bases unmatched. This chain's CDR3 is CATSETGQGGEAFF. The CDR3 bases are TGTGCCACCAGTGAAACAGGACAGGGGGGTGAAGCTTTCTTT.

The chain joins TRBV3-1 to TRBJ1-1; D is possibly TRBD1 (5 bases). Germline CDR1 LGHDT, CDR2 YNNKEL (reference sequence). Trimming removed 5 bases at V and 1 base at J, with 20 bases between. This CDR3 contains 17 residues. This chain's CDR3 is CASSAPLFGQQNTEAFF. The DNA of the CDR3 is TGTGCCAGCAGCGCACCGCTATTTGGACAACAGAACACTGAAGCTTTCTTT.

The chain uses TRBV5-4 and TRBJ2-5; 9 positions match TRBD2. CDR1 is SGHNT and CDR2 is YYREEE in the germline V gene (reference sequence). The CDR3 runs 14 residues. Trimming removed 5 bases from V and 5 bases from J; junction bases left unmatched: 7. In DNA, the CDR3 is TGTGCCAGCAGACCGGGACTAGCTATGGAGACCCAGTACTTC. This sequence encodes CASRPGLAMETQYF.

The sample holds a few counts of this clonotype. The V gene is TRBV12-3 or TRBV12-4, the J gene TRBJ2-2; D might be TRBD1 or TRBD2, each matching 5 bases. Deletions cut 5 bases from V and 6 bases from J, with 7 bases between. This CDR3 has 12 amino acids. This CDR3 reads CASSRDAGELFF. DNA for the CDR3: TGTGCCAGCAGTCGGGACGCCGGGGAGCTGTTTTTT.

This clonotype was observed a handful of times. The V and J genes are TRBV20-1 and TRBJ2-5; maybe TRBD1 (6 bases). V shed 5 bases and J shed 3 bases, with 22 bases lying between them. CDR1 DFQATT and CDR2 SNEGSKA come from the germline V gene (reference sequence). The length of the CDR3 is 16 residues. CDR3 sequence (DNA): TGCAGTGCTGGAAACAACAGGGTCCTTTCCAAAGAGACCCAGTACTTC. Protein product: CSAGNNRVLSKETQYF.

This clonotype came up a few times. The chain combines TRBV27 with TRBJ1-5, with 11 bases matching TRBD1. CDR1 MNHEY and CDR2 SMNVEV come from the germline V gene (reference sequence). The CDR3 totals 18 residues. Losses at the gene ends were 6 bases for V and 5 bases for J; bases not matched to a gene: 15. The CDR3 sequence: CASSRFRDRGAVDQPQHF. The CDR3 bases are TGTGCCAGCAGCCGGTTCCGGGACAGGGGGGCGGTCGATCAGCCCCAGCATTTT.

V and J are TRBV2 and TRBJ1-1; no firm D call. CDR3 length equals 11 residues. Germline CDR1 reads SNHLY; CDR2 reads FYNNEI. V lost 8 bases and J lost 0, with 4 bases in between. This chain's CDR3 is CASQMNTEAFF. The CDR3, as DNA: TGTGCCAGCCAGATGAACACTGAAGCTTTCTTT.

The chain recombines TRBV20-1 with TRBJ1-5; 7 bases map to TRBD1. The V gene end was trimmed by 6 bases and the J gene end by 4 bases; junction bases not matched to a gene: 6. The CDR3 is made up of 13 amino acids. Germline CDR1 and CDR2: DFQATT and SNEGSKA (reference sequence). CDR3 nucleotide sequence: TGCAGTGCAGGGGACAGCTGGAATCAGCCCCAGCATTTT. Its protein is CSAGDSWNQPQHF.

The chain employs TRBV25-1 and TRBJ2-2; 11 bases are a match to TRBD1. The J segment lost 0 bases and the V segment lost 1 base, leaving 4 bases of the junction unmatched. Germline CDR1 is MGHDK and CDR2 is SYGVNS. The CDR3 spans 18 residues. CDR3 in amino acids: CASSEFGQGAANTGELFF. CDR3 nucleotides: TGTGCCAGCAGTGAATTCGGACAGGGGGCGGCGAACACCGGGGAGCTGTTTTTT.

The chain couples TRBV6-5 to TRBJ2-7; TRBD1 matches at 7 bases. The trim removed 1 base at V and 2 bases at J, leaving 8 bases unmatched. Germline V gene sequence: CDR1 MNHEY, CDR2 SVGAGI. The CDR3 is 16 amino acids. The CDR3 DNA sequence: TGTGCCAGCAGTTACTTTTCTACAGGGGCGGCCTACGAGCAGTACTTC. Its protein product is CASSYFSTGAAYEQYF.

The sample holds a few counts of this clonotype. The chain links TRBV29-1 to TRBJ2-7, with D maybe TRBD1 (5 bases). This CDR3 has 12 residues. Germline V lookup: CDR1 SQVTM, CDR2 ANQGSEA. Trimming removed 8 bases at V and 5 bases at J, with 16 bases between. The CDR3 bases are TGCAGCTTCATGGACACGTCTCACGAGCAGTACTTC. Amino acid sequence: CSFMDTSHEQYF.

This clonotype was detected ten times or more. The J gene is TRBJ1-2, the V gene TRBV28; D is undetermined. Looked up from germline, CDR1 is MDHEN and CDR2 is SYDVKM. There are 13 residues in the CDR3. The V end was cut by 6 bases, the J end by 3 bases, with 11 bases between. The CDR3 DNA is TGTGCCAGCAGCAGGCCCGGTGACTATGGCTACACCTTC. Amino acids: CASSRPGDYGYTF.